The T cell receptor beta chain under discussion was sequenced for a study of blood T cell repertoires in COVID-19 (dated by TCRdb to the early 2020s). Concerning the study at large: Samples from collaborators originated in the United States, Italy and Spain and spanned both the acute and convalescent phases of COVID-19. The material from the prospective study consisted of cDNA or gDNA derived from T cells, B-cell-depleted T cells, or PBMCs. Subjects who had been exposed to COVID-19, were actively infected with it, or had recovered from it provided the deeply sampled blood TCRbeta repertoires that made up the dataset. The repertoires were released in a freely available public database meant as a resource for research on the immune response to SARS-CoV-2. Samples came from the ongoing ImmuneRACE study (first 160 participants) plus 1,254 subjects from 6 global collaborators. Nearly every sample came with metadata listing a de-identified subject ID, COVID-19 status, age in years and sex. Where HLA class I and class II types were available, the types were taken from metadata supplied by the sample provider, not from assay-based typing. Paper-wide results and their limitations: The quantity of clinical and demographic metadata differed by source and by participant and was supplied without curation.

The collaborating institutions used their own protocols to collect whole blood in K2EDTA tubes. For TCRbeta analysis, collaborator samples were shipped as frozen whole blood, as isolated PBMCs, or as DNA extracted from either sample type. As for this clone: Its antigen is still unknown. Base qualities are not provided; no much larger clone lies one nucleotide away.

The immunoSEQ Assay, a bias-controlled multiplex PCR, was used to amplify TCRbeta CDR3 regions from genomic DNA. Under the source paper's analysis protocol: The number of nucleated cells in each sample was estimated by amplification of reference gene primers within the assay. To quantify the absolute abundance of each unique TCRbeta CDR3 rearrangement, sequence reads were collapsed and filtered. For each sample, productive Simpson clonality was calculated by taking the square root of Simpson's diversity index across productive rearrangements. TCRdb obtained this table from immuneACCESS and retained in-frame rearrangements with V and J assigned. These tables miss some clones; where compared with another copy, unresolved V genes account for less than half of the shortfall, and the remainder is unexplained. The DNA gave D and trimming, while V, J and clone size come from that table. Present in this sample are about 230,000 clones, roughly 80% of which were seen just once. The top ten clones comprise under 3% of the sample.

The CDR3, cysteine through phenylalanine, is 14 amino acids long. CDR3 DNA is the only sequence kept; it has 42 bases, read in frame from the first base. According to the germline V gene, CDR1 reads SNHLY and CDR2 reads FYNNEI. V and J are trimmed by 6 bases and 12 bases, and the gene matches miss 9 bases of the junction. The receptor chain draws on TRBV2 and TRBJ1-6; TRBD1 agrees with 9 junctional bases. This receptor was obtained from a woman between 65 and 79 years old with active or convalescent COVID-19. Sequences were obtained from peripheral blood. The CDR3 reads CASRGGQGTGPLHF. In nucleotides, the sequence is TGTGCCAGCAGGGGGGGACAGGGAACGGGACCCCTCCACTTT. With the portions outside the CDR3 filled from the reference TRBV2 and TRBJ1-6 genes, the complete variable region becomes EPEVTQTPSHQVTQMGQEVILRCVPISNHLYFYWYRQILGQKVEFLVSFYNNEISEKSEIFDDQFSVERPDGSNFTLKIRSTKLEDSAMYFCASRGGQGTGPLHFGNGTRLTVT.